This T cell receptor (beta chain) appears in the sequencing data of a study of T cell repertoires in cytomegalovirus infection. On the study more broadly: CMV epitopes used comprised recently identified HLA-C-restricted ones and well-studied HLA-B-restricted ones. Indicated by public TCR beta signatures were CMV infection and matching HLA type.

The study, taken as a whole, reports: Summed frequency of shared TCR beta families picked out CMV carriers who also had the relevant HLA. HLA-C-restricted TCR beta clonotypes specific for CMV led the ex vivo response.

This clonotype was recorded a few times. Its antigen is currently unknown. TCRdb independently ran MiXCR on the reads; one entry per CDR3 protein. The sample has about 890,000 distinct CDR3 sequences; under 40% are singletons. Germline CDR1 reads SEHNR; CDR2 reads FQNEAQ (reference sequence). The V end lost 5 bases, the J end lost 5 bases, and 18 bases lay between the germline ends. This CDR3 spans 15 amino acids. J is TRBJ2-5 and V is TRBV7-9; TRBD1 or TRBD2 may be the D gene (7 bases each). This TCR derives from a human donor in good health (CMV status not recorded). Some clones in this sample may be carry-over from other donors' samples. Source: cultured CD8+ T cells from PBMCs, taken from culture after CMV antigen stimulation. CDR3 bases: TGTGCCAGCAGCATATGGGAGGGGGCGCGTGAGACCCAGTACTTC. Residues: CASSIWEGARETQYF. The full variable domain, rest sourced from reference TRBV7-9 and TRBJ2-5, is DTGVSQNPRHKITKRGQNVTFRCDPISEHNRLYWYRQTLGQGPEFLTYFQNEAQLEKSRLLSDRFSAERPKGSFSTLEIQRTEQGDSAMYLCASSIWEGARETQYFGPGTRLLVL.